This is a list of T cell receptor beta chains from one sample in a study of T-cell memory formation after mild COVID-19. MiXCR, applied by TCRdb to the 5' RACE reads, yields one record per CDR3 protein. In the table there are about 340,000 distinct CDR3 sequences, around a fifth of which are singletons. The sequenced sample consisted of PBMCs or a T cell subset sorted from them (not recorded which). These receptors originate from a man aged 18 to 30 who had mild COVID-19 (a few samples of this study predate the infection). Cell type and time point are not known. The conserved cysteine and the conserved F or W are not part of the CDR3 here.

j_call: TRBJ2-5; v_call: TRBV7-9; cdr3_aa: ASSLSSGGSETQY
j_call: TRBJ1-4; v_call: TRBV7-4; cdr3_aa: ASSRRAGETTNEKLF
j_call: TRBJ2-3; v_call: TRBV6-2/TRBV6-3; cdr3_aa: ASSTGGPDTQY
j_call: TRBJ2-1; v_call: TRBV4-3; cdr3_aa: ASSPRQGPYNEQF
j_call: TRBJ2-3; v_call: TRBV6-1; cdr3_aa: ASSELSGADTQY
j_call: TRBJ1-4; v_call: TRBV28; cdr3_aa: ASSFKLHSQGGNEKLF
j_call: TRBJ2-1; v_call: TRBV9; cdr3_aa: ASSVGTSGGLNEQF
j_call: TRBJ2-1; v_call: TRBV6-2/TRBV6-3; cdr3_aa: ASSTLTSGGSYNEQF
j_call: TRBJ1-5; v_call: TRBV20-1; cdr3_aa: SARRQDAPGNQPQH
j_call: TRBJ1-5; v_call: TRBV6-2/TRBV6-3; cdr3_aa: ASSYPTGAQPQH
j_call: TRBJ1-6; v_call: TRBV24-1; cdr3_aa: ATRPHRLPSPLH
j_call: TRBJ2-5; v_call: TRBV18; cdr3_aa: ASSTTNPEETQY
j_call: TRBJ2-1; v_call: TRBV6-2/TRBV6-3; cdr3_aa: ASSYRAVSYNEQF
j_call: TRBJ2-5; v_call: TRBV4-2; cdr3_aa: ASSQARGGFQETQY
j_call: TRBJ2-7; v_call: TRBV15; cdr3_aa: ATSREVAGRARY
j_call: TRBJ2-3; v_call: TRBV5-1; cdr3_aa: ASRPASGGAEDTQY
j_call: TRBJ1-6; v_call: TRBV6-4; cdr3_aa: ASREGLLAPSPLH
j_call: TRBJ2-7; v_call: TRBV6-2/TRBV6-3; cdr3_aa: ASSYTGVYEQY
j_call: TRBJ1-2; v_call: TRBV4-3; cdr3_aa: ASSQGGSGGYT
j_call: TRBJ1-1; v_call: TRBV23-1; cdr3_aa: ASSQSPKGWNTEAF
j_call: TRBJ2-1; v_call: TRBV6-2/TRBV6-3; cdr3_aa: ASSYDGGMNNEQF
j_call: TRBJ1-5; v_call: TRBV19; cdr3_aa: ASSQQASGQPQH
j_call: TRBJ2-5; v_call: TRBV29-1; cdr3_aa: SVRGQGETQY
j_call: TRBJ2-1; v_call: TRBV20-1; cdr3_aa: SGRLYPYNEQF
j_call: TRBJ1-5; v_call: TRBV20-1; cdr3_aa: SARGGGTPNQPQH
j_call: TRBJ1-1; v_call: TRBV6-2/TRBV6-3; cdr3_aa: ATLRDPRGRTEAF
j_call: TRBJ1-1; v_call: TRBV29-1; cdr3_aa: SGIALNTEAF